This record looks at one T cell receptor (beta chain) sequence and its context. Only in-frame clones appear in the TCRdb table, and some are missing; sequencing was by immunoSEQ multiplex PCR. The sample holds more than 65,000 clones, 65% to 90% seen once. The CDR3 consists of 17 residues. J was trimmed by 0 bases and V by 2 bases; bases with no gene match: 9. Looked up from germline, CDR1 is SGHRS and CDR2 is YFSETQ. This sample stems from a study of radiation and T cells in renal cell carcinoma. Indicated time point: blood 2 weeks post-SBRT. Treatment described: 15 Gy SBRT to primary tumor, nephrectomy 4 weeks later.

This receptor was taken from a woman between 45 and 60 years old with renal cell carcinoma. The input for sequencing was blood, taken from a patient whose treatment included radiotherapy and nephrectomy. The chain is built from TRBV5-1 and TRBJ2-3, with 7 bases matching TRBD1. As DNA, the CDR3 is TGCGCCAGCAGCTTCAGGGACAGAGCATCTAGCACAGATACGCAGTATTTT. Translated: CASSFRDRASSTDTQYF.